This passage covers 29 T cell receptor beta chains from one sample sequenced in a study of blood T cell dynamics during melanoma immunotherapy. Time point indicated: pre-treatment baseline. Produced via immunoSEQ multiplex PCR; TCRdb's table is partial and in-frame only. Of roughly 23,000 clones listed, 89% are singletons. Specimen: blood, collected from a patient treated with checkpoint blockade. The origin of the receptors is a human donor with melanoma.

The CDR3 nucleotides are TGCAGCGTTGTATACTCTAACTATGGCTACACCTTC. Encoded protein: CSVVYSNYGYTF. V and J are TRBV29-1 and TRBJ1-2, with unresolved D. Trimming pared 4 bases from V and 0 bases from J, leaving 6 bases between. The CDR3 extends over 12 amino acids. Germline CDR1 is SQVTM and CDR2 is ANQGSEA. Variable domain in full (rest from reference TRBV29-1 and TRBJ1-2): SAVISQKPSRDICQRGTSLTIQCQVDSQVTMMFWYRQQPGQSLTLIATANQGSEATYESGFVIDKFPISRPNLTFSTLTVSNMSPEDSSIYLCSVVYSNYGYTFGSGTRLTVV.

V is TRBV19 and J is TRBJ2-7; TRBD2 is a possible D gene (6 bases). The V end was cut by 8 bases, the J end by 5 bases, with 19 bases between. Germline V CDR1 and CDR2: LNHDA, SQIVND (reference sequence). The CDR3 consists of 14 residues. The CDR3 nucleotides are TGTGCCAGTGGGGGGACGCCCGGGGCAAACGAGCAGTACTTC. Translation: CASGGTPGANEQYF.

The rearrangement joins TRBV5-1 to TRBJ2-1, with 12 nucleotides matching TRBD2. Per germline, CDR1 SGHRS and CDR2 YFSETQ. This CDR3 contains 16 residues. The V segment lost 0 bases and the J segment 7 bases; nucleotides outside the gene matches: 5. The CDR3 region has the DNA TGCGCCAGCAGCTTGGCTAGCGGGGGGGTAACGAATGAGCAGTTCTTC. Translating gives CASSLASGGVTNEQFF.

Only one count was recorded for this clone. The CDR3 protein is CASGSPGSSGELFF. The CDR3 bases are TGTGCTAGTGGTTCACCAGGGTCGTCGGGGGAGCTGTTTTTT. The rearrangement joins TRBV12-5 to TRBJ2-2, with a possible D match to TRBD1 (5 bases). CDR1 is LGHNT and CDR2 is FRNRAP in the germline V gene. This CDR3 spans 14 amino acids. V was trimmed by 4 bases and J by 8 bases, leaving 14 bases between them.

The V call is TRBV18, the J call TRBJ2-7, with 8 bases identical to TRBD2. The CDR3 sequence is 14 residues long. CDR1 is KGHSH, CDR2 LQKENI, per germline. V gave up 6 bases and J gave up 0 bases; unmatched junction bases: 4. This CDR3 is CASSPGGFSYEQYF. DNA for the CDR3: TGTGCCAGCTCCCCGGGGGGGTTCTCCTACGAGCAGTACTTC.

The CDR3 reads CASSLSLDSYNEQFF. In DNA, the CDR3 is TGTGCCAGCAGCTTGTCTTTGGACAGTTACAATGAGCAGTTCTTC. J is TRBJ2-1 and V is TRBV11-2; weak D call: TRBD1 (6 bases). The CDR3 consists of 15 residues. Germline V lookup: CDR1 SGHAT, CDR2 FQNNGV. Trimming stripped 3 bases from V and 4 bases from J, with 13 bases between.

Only a few counts were recorded for this clone. The chain joins TRBV13 to TRBJ2-7; the match to TRBD2 covers 12 bases. Germline CDR1 is PRHDT and CDR2 is FYEKMQ (reference sequence). The CDR3 is made up of 15 amino acids. V dropped 1 base and J dropped 6; count of bases not matched to a gene: 4. The CDR3 loop is CASSLVTSGSGEQYF. The CDR3, as DNA: TGTGCCAGCAGCTTAGTGACTAGCGGGAGTGGCGAGCAGTACTTC.

The chain couples TRBV19 to TRBJ2-3, with D possibly TRBD2 on 5 matching bases. From germline, CDR1 is LNHDA and CDR2 SQIVND (reference sequence). The CDR3 is 15 amino acids. With 6 bases removed from V and 1 base from J, the gap between germline ends came to 14 bases. CDR3 coding DNA: TGTGCCAGTAGGAGGGAAGGGTGGGGCACAGATACGCAGTATTTT. Protein: CASRREGWGTDTQYF.

The V and J genes are TRBV6-5 and TRBJ1-1, with no clear D. The V end lost 4 bases, the J end lost 0 bases, and 6 bases lay between the germline ends. The CDR3 loop spans 13 amino acids. CDR1 and CDR2 from the germline V gene are MNHEY and SVGAGI. As DNA, the CDR3 is TGTGCCAGCAGTTCAAAGGTGAACACTGAAGCTTTCTTT. Its protein is CASSSKVNTEAFF.

This clone came up once. The rearrangement uses TRBV4-1 and TRBJ1-3; no reliable D call. The CDR3 has 14 residues. Trimming removed 0 bases from V and 5 bases from J, with 8 bases in between. Germline V gene sequence: CDR1 MGHRA, CDR2 YSYEKL. CDR3 protein: CASSQDLGRNTIYF. CDR3 bases: TGCGCCAGCAGCCAAGATCTGGGTCGAAACACCATATATTTT.

The CDR3 DNA sequence: TGTGCCAGCAGCCTCCCGGGTCCCCGCCTCTACGAGCAGTACTTC. It specifies CASSLPGPRLYEQYF. The chain combines TRBV28 with TRBJ2-7; D is undetermined. V shed 6 bases and J shed 3 bases, with 18 bases lying between them. Germline assignment: CDR1 MDHEN and CDR2 SYDVKM. The CDR3 has 15 amino acids.

The rearrangement uses TRBV28 and TRBJ2-6, with unresolved D. Germline-derived CDR1 and CDR2 are MDHEN and SYDVKM. This CDR3 region has 14 residues. The V gene lost 4 bases and the J gene lost 2 bases, with 6 bases spanning the gap. Here the CDR3 DNA reads TGTGCCAGCAGTTCCCTCCCTGGGGCCAACGTCCTGACTTTC. Protein product: CASSSLPGANVLTF.

The V gene is TRBV5-1, the J gene TRBJ2-1; unclear D gene. The CDR3 is 12 residues long. The germline V gene encodes CDR1 SGHRS and CDR2 YFSETQ. V gave up 4 bases and J gave up 10 bases, with 12 bases separating them. The CDR3 here is CASSPELAEQFF. CDR3 sequence (DNA): TGCGCCAGCAGCCCCGAGCTGGCGGAGCAGTTCTTC.

The V gene is TRBV5-4, the J gene TRBJ1-1; weak D call: TRBD1 (5 bases). The V gene lost 4 bases and the J gene lost 1 base, with 14 bases spanning the gap. Per the germline V gene, CDR1 is SGHNT and CDR2 is YYREEE (reference sequence). The CDR3 contains 15 residues. CDR3 nucleotide sequence: TGTGCCAGCAGCATCGTGGGGCGAGGGAACACTGAAGCTTTCTTT. It yields the protein CASSIVGRGNTEAFF.

The chain employs TRBV27 and TRBJ1-6, with a weak D call TRBD1 (6 bases). The CDR3 spans 15 residues. V shed 5 bases and J shed 6 bases, with 14 bases lying between them. Germline CDR1 MNHEY, CDR2 SMNVEV (reference sequence). DNA for the CDR3: TGTGCCAGCAGTCGGCAGGGGTTCGGTAATTCACCCCTCCACTTT. The encoded protein is CASSRQGFGNSPLHF.

The chain employs TRBV19 and TRBJ2-3; 8 bases are a match to TRBD2. The V gene end was trimmed by 6 bases and the J gene end by 5 bases; junction bases not matched to a gene: 7. Germline CDR1 LNHDA, CDR2 SQIVND (reference sequence). The CDR3 is 14 residues long. For the CDR3, the DNA is TGTGCCAGTAGCACCGGACTAGCTGGAGATACGCAGTATTTT. Protein sequence: CASSTGLAGDTQYF.

J is TRBJ2-5 and V is TRBV11-2; D may correspond to TRBD1 or TRBD2 (6 bases each). Germline CDR1 SGHAT, CDR2 FQNNGV. This CDR3 comprises 15 residues. Trimming took 5 bases from V and 4 from J, leaving 17 bases between them. Written as DNA, the CDR3 is TGTGCCAGCAGCAAACTCGGGGGCGAGGGAGAGACCCAGTACTTC. It yields the protein CASSKLGGEGETQYF.

The V gene is TRBV19, the J gene TRBJ1-5; the D is unclear. V dropped 10 bases and J dropped 2 bases, with 12 bases sitting between them. Germline V gene lookup returns CDR1 LNHDA and CDR2 SQIVND (reference sequence). CDR3 length equals 13 residues. The CDR3 protein is CATNPPGNQPQHF. CDR3 DNA sequence: TGTGCCACAAACCCCCCGGGCAATCAGCCCCAGCATTTT. Supplemented by reference TRBV19 and TRBJ1-5, the full variable domain reads DGGITQSPKYLFRKEGQNVTLSCEQNLNHDAMYWYRQDPGQGLRLIYYSQIVNDFQKGDIAEGYSVSREKKESFPLTVTSAQKNPTAFYLCATNPPGNQPQHFGDGTRLSIL.

In its sample, this clone was seen a few times. The chain joins TRBV7-3 to TRBJ2-2; 7 nucleotides line up with TRBD1. Germline CDR1 reads SGHTA; CDR2 reads FQGTGA. J gave up 6 bases and V 5 bases, and 12 bases lay outside the gene matches. CDR3 size: 16 residues. DNA of the CDR3: TGTGCCAGCAGCCTACAGGGGACCGGAAGGGCCGGGGAGCTGTTTTTT. Translated, it gives CASSLQGTGRAGELFF.

This clone has just a few counts. This chain joins TRBV5-1 and TRBJ1-1; 7 bases align to TRBD1. Germline CDR1 reads SGHRS; CDR2 reads YFSETQ. The V and J ends lost 4 bases and 7 bases, in that order; junction bases with no gene match: 4. The length of the CDR3 is 12 residues. CDR3 sequence (DNA): TGCGCCAGCAGCACGACAGGGATTGAAGCTTTCTTT. Amino acids: CASSTTGIEAFF.

The genes are TRBV7-8 and TRBJ2-3, with 8 bases that match TRBD1. The germline gives CDR1 SGHVS, CDR2 FQNEAQ. The junction had 7 bases not matched to a gene; V was cut back by 5 bases and J by 0 bases. This CDR3 has 16 residues. Written as DNA, the CDR3 is TGTGCCAGCAGCAACAGGGACAGGATAAGCACAGATACGCAGTATTTT. Protein sequence: CASSNRDRISTDTQYF.

The chain links TRBV9 to TRBJ2-1, with a weak D call TRBD2 (6 bases). The V and J ends lost 4 bases and 4 bases respectively, with 18 bases between them. Per germline, CDR1 SGDLS and CDR2 YYNGEE. This CDR3 contains 16 residues. This chain's CDR3 is CASSPSAGSGYNEQFF. CDR3 sequence (DNA): TGTGCCAGCAGCCCTAGCGCAGGGTCTGGGTACAATGAGCAGTTCTTC.

This clone was counted a few times. This chain links TRBV5-4 with TRBJ1-4; D gene unclear. Trimming took off 1 base at V and 4 bases at J, with 8 bases between the two ends. From germline, CDR1 is SGHNT and CDR2 YYREEE (reference sequence). The CDR3 has 14 amino acids. CDR3: CASSLWGGNEKLFF. CDR3 DNA sequence: TGTGCCAGCAGCTTGTGGGGAGGTAATGAAAAACTGTTTTTT.

The J gene is TRBJ1-1, the V gene TRBV9; D gene ambiguous. CDR3 size: 14 residues. V was trimmed by 1 base and J by 3 bases, leaving 10 bases between them. Germline-derived CDR1 and CDR2 are SGDLS and YYNGEE. The CDR3 sequence is CASSVFDRDTEAFF. The CDR3 DNA follows: TGTGCCAGCAGCGTATTTGACCGGGACACTGAAGCTTTCTTT.

This clone was found once. V usage is TRBV7-9 and J usage is TRBJ2-1, with 7 bases matching TRBD1. The CDR3 consists of 14 residues. In germline, CDR1 is SEHNR, CDR2 FQNEAQ (reference sequence). V dropped 5 bases and J dropped 7; count of bases not matched to a gene: 8. In DNA form, the CDR3 reads TGTGCCAGCAGCCGGGACAGTCCGCGGAATGAGCAGTTCTTC. Translation gives CASSRDSPRNEQFF. The full variable domain, with the rest looked up from reference TRBV7-9 and TRBJ2-1, is DTGVSQNPRHKITKRGQNVTFRCDPISEHNRLYWYRQTLGQGPEFLTYFQNEAQLEKSRLLSDRFSAERPKGSFSTLEIQRTEQGDSAMYLCASSRDSPRNEQFFGPGTRLTVL.

The chain is built from TRBV2 and TRBJ2-5; D unclear. With the DNA end fitting TRBJ2-7 better, the J assignment may be wrong. The germline gives CDR1 SNHLY, CDR2 FYNNEI. The CDR3 consists of 15 residues. CDR3 nucleotide sequence: TGTGCCAGCAGTCTGGCCCAGACCCAGATCTACGAGCAGTACTTC. Translation gives CASSLAQTQIYEQYF.

The chain joins TRBV5-1 to TRBJ2-5; 7 positions agree with TRBD2. The V segment lost 3 bases and the J segment 5 bases; nucleotides outside the gene matches: 1. From germline, CDR1 is SGHRS and CDR2 YFSETQ. The CDR3 is made up of 12 amino acids. The CDR3 spells CASSWGGETQYF. CDR3 nucleotide sequence: TGCGCCAGCAGCTGGGGGGGTGAGACCCAGTACTTC. The whole variable domain, filled in from reference TRBV5-1 and TRBJ2-5, reads KAGVTQTPRYLIKTRGQQVTLSCSPISGHRSVSWYQQTPGQGLQFLFEYFSETQRNKGNFPGRFSGRQFSNSRSEMNVSTLELGDSALYLCASSWGGETQYFGPGTRLLVL.

CDR3 sequence: CASREGSVISGNTIYF. As DNA, the CDR3 is TGCGCCAGCAGAGAGGGCAGCGTTATCTCTGGAAACACCATATATTTT. The gene calls are TRBV5-1 and TRBJ1-3, with D unclear. Trimming took off 5 bases at V and 0 bases at J, with 15 bases between the two ends. The CDR3 totals 16 residues. The germline V gene has CDR1 SGHRS and CDR2 YFSETQ.

There are a few counts of this clone. This rearrangement joins TRBV19 to TRBJ2-7, with 7 bases matching TRBD1. The V gene end was trimmed by 3 bases and the J gene end by 5 bases; junction bases not matched to a gene: 4. Germline CDR1 and CDR2: LNHDA and SQIVND (reference sequence). This CDR3 has 13 amino acids. Here the CDR3 DNA reads TGTGCCAGTAGTATCGTAGGGGGCGACGAGCAGTACTTC. Its protein is CASSIVGGDEQYF. Full variable domain (rest looked up from reference TRBV19 and TRBJ2-7): DGGITQSPKYLFRKEGQNVTLSCEQNLNHDAMYWYRQDPGQGLRLIYYSQIVNDFQKGDIAEGYSVSREKKESFPLTVTSAQKNPTAFYLCASSIVGGDEQYFGPGTRLTVT.